The source of this T cell receptor beta chain is a study of control samples from healthy donors and cancer patients. Clones were read by immunoSEQ multiplex PCR, and TCRdb kept only the in-frame ones, dropping some. The sample shows 260,000 or so clones, over 75% of them seen only once. Sequencing was done on a sample of PBMCs. The sequence came from a woman aged 55-75 years with lung cancer.

CDR3 DNA: TGCGCCAGCAGCTTGGGGGGAGCGGGAGGGCGAAATGAGCAGTTCTTC. Encoded protein: CASSLGGAGGRNEQFF. The V and J genes are TRBV5-1 and TRBJ2-1, with 10 bases that match TRBD2. There are 16 residues in the CDR3. Per the germline V gene, CDR1 is SGHRS and CDR2 is YFSETQ. J was trimmed by 7 bases and V by 0 bases; bases with no gene match: 7.